This TCR beta chain was documented in a study of early T cells in non-severe SARS-CoV-2 infection. The length of the CDR3 is 13 residues. The ends were cut back, 3 bases at V and 2 bases at J, with 8 bases in the middle. Germline values: CDR1 SGHAT, CDR2 FQNNGV. MiXCR, run by TCRdb on the 5' RACE reads, gives a single entry per CDR3 protein. There are about 55,000 distinct CDR3 sequences in the sample; about 15% occur only once, and 9% to 10% lies in the top ten. In its sample, this clonotype was seen many times. The rearrangement links TRBV11-2 to TRBJ2-7; D is possibly TRBD1 or TRBD2 (5 bases each). The receptor was derived from an adult who was a healthcare worker with PCR-confirmed SARS-CoV-2 infection or an uninfected control (not recorded which). This specimen was whole blood, taken at baseline. The CDR3 region is CASSFRGPYEQYF. CDR3 DNA: TGTGCCAGCAGCTTCCGGGGACCCTACGAGCAGTACTTC.